Below are 2 T cell receptor beta chains sequenced from a single sample in a study of OX40 agonist ivuxolimab in advanced cancers. Data came from immunoSEQ multiplex PCR; TCRdb stores just in-frame clones and leaves some out. The sample includes around 36,000 clones, roughly 80% of them seen just once. Sample: CD4+ or CD8+ T cells sorted from blood, taken in a trial of the OX40 agonist ivuxolimab. Receptors were obtained from an adult with an advanced solid tumor such as melanoma, head and neck, liver or kidney cancer.

This chain connects TRBV5-6 to TRBJ1-6; possible D gene TRBD1, 6 bases. Trimming left V 1 base short and J 8 bases short, with 13 bases between. The CDR3 totals 15 residues. The V gene's germline CDR1 is SGHDT and CDR2 YYEEEE. The CDR3 reads CASSLLPGVDSPLHF. CDR3 coding DNA: TGTGCCAGCAGCTTGCTCCCAGGGGTTGATTCACCCCTCCACTTT. Full variable domain (missing parts from reference TRBV5-6 and TRBJ1-6): DAGVTQSPTHLIKTRGQQVTLRCSPKSGHDTVSWYQQALGQGPQFIFQYYEEEERQRGNFPDRFSGHQFPNYSSELNVNALLLGDSALYLCASSLLPGVDSPLHFGNGTRLTVT.

This chain uses TRBV14 with TRBJ2-1, with 11 bases identical to TRBD2. With V trimmed by 3 bases and J by 7 bases, 11 bases remained unmatched. This CDR3 is 17 amino acids long. Per germline, CDR1 SGHDN and CDR2 FVKESK. The CDR3 bases are TGTGCCAGCAGCCACTACTCTCTAGCGGGGGGAACGAATGAGCAGTTCTTC. Translated: CASSHYSLAGGTNEQFF. Supplemented by reference TRBV14 and TRBJ2-1, the full variable domain reads EAGVTQFPSHSVIEKGQTVTLRCDPISGHDNLYWYRRVMGKEIKFLLHFVKESKQDESGMPNNRFLAERTGGTYSTLKVQPAELEDSGVYFCASSHYSLAGGTNEQFFGPGTRLTVL.